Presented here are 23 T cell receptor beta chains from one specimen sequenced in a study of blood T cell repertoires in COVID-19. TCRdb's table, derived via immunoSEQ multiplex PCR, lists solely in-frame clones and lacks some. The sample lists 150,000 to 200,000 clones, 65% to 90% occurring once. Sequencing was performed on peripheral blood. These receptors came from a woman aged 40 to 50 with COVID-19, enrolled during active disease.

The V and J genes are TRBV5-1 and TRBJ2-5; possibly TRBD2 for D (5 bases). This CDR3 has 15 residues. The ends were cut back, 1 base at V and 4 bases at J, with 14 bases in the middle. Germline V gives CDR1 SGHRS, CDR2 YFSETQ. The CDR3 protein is CASSLRGDEVETQYF. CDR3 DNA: TGCGCCAGCAGCTTGCGGGGAGATGAGGTAGAGACCCAGTACTTC.

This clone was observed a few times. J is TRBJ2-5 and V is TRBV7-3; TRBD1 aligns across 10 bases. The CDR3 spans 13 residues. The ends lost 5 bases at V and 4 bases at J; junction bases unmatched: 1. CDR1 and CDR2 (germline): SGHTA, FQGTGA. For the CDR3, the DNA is TGTGCCAGCAGCAGACAGGGGGCAGAGACCCAGTACTTC. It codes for CASSRQGAETQYF. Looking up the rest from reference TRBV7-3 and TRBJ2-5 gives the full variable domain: GAGVSQTPSNKVTEKGKYVELRCDPISGHTALYWYRQSLGQGPEFLIYFQGTGAADDSGLPNDRFFAVRPEGSVSTLKIQRTERGDSAVYLCASSRQGAETQYFGPGTRLLVL.

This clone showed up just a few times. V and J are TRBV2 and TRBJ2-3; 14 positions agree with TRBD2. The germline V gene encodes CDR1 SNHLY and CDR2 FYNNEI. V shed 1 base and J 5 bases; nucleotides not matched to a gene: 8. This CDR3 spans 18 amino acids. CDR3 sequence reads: CASSEGFWGLAGEDTQYF. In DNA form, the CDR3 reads TGTGCCAGCAGTGAAGGTTTTTGGGGACTAGCGGGAGAAGATACGCAGTATTTT. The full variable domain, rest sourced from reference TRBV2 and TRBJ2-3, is EPEVTQTPSHQVTQMGQEVILRCVPISNHLYFYWYRQILGQKVEFLVSFYNNEISEKSEIFDDQFSVERPDGSNFTLKIRSTKLEDSAMYFCASSEGFWGLAGEDTQYFGPGTRLTVL.

The CDR3 DNA sequence: TGTGCCAGCAGCACAGGGACAAACTGGAAAGCTTTCTTT. Its protein product is CASSTGTNWKAFF. The genes are TRBV6-5 and TRBJ1-1; D perhaps matches TRBD1 (6 bases). Looked up from germline, CDR1 is MNHEY and CDR2 is SVGAGI. This CDR3 contains 13 residues. V was shortened by 6 bases and J by 9 bases, with 17 bases between the two germline ends.

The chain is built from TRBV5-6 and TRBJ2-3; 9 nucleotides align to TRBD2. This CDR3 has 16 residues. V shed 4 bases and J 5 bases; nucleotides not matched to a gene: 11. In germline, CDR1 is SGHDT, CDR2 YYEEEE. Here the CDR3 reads CASSPVASGMVDTQYF. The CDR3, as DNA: TGTGCCAGCAGCCCTGTCGCTAGCGGGATGGTAGATACGCAGTATTTT.

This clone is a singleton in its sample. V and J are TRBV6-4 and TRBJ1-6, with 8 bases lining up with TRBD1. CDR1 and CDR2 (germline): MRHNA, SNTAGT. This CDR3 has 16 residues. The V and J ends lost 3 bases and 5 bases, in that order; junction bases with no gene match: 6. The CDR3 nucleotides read TGTGCCAGCAGTGAAACAGCAGGGGGCCATAATTCACCCCTCCACTTT. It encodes CASSETAGGHNSPLHF.

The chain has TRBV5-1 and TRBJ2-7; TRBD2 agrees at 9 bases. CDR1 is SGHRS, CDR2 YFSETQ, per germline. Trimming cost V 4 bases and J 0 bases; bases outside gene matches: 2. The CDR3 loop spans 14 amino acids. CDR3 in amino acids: CASSVSGSSYEQYF. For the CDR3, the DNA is TGCGCCAGCAGCGTTAGCGGGAGCTCCTACGAGCAGTACTTC. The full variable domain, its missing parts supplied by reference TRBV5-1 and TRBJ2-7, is KAGVTQTPRYLIKTRGQQVTLSCSPISGHRSVSWYQQTPGQGLQFLFEYFSETQRNKGNFPGRFSGRQFSNSRSEMNVSTLELGDSALYLCASSVSGSSYEQYFGPGTRLTVT.

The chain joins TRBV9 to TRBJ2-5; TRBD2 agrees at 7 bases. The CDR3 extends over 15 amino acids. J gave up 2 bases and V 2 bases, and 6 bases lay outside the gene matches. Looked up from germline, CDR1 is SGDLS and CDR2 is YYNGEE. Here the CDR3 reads CASSVQAGRQETQYF. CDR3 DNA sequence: TGTGCCAGCAGCGTCCAAGCGGGGAGGCAAGAGACCCAGTACTTC.

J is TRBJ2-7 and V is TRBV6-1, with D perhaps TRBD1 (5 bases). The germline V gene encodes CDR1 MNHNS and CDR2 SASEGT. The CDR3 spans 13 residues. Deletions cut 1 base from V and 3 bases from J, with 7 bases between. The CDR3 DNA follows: TGTGCCAGCAGTGAAGGGACATTCTACGAGCAGTACTTC. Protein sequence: CASSEGTFYEQYF.

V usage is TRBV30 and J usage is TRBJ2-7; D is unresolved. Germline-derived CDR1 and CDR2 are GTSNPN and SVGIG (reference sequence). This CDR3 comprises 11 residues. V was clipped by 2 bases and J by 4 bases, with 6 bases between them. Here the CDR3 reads CAWSLEYEQYF. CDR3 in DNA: TGTGCCTGGAGTTTGGAGTACGAGCAGTACTTC. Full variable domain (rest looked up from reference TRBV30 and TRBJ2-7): SQTIHQWPATLVQPVGSPLSLECTVEGTSNPNLYWYRQAAGRGLQLLFYSVGIGQISSEVPQNLSASRPQDRQFILSSKKLLLSDSGFYLCAWSLEYEQYFGPGTRLTVT.

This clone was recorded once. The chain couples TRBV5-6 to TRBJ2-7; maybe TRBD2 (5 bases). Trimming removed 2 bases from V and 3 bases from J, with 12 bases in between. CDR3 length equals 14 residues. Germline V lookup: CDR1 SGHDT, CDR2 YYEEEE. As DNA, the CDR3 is TGTGCCAGCAGCTTTAGGACTGCCCTCTACGAGCAGTACTTC. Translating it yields CASSFRTALYEQYF.

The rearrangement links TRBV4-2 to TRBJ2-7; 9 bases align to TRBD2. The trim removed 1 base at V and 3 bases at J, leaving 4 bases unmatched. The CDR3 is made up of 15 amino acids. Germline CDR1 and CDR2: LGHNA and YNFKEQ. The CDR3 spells CASSQALAGVYEQYF. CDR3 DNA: TGTGCCAGCAGCCAAGCGTTAGCGGGAGTCTACGAGCAGTACTTC.

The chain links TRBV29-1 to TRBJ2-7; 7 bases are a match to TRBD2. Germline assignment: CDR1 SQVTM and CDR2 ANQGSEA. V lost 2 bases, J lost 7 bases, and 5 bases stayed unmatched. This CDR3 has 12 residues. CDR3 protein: CSVEQAGGEQYF. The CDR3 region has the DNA TGCAGCGTTGAACAGGCCGGGGGGGAGCAGTACTTC.

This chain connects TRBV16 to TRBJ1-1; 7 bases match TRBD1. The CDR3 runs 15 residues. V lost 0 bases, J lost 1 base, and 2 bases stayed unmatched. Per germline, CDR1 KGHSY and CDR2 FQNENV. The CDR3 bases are TGTGCCAGCAGCCAATCAGGGACAGCGAACACTGAAGCTTTCTTT. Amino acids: CASSQSGTANTEAFF.

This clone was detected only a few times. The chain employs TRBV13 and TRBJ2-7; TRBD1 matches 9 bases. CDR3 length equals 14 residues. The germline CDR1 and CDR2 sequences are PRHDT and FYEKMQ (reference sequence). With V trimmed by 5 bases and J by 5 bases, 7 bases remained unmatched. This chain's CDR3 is CASSAGTGYNEQYV. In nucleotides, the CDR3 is TGTGCCAGCAGCGCCGGGACAGGGTACAACGAGCAGTACGTC.

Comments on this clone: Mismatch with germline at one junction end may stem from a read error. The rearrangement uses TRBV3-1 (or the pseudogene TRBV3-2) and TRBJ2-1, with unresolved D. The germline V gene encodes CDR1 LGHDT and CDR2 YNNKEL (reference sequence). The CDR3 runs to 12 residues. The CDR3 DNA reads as TGTGCCAGCAACCAACCCCCCGGGGAGCAGTTCTTC. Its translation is CASNQPPGEQFF.

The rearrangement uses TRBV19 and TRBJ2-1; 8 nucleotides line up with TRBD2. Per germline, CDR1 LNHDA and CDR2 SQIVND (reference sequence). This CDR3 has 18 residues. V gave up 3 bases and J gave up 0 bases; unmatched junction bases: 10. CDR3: CASSIYRGSGSSYNEQFF. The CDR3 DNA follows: TGTGCCAGTAGTATCTACCGAGGGAGCGGGAGCTCCTACAATGAGCAGTTCTTC.

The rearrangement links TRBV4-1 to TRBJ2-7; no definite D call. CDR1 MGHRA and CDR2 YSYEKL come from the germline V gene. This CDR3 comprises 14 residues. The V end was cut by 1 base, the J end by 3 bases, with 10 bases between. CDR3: CASSQVGRNYEQYF. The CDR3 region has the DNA TGCGCCAGCAGCCAAGTTGGCAGAAACTACGAGCAGTACTTC.

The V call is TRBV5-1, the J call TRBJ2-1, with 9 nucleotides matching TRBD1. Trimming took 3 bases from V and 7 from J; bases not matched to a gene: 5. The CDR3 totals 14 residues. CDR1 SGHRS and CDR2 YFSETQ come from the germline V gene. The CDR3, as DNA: TGCGCCAGCAGCTGGGGGACAGGGAAGAATGAGCAGTTCTTC. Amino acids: CASSWGTGKNEQFF.

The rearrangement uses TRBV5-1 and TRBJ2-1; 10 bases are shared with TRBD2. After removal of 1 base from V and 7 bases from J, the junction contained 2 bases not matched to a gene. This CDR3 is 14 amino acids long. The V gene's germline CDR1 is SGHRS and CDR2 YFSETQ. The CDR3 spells CASSLTSGVNEQFF. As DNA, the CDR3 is TGCGCCAGCAGCTTGACTAGCGGGGTTAATGAGCAGTTCTTC.

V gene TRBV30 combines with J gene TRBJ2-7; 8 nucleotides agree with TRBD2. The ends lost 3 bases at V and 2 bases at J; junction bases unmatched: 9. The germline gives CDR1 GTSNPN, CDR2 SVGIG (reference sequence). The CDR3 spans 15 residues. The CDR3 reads CAWRPSGRGTYEQYF. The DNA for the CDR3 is TGTGCCTGGAGACCAAGCGGGAGAGGAACCTACGAGCAGTACTTC.

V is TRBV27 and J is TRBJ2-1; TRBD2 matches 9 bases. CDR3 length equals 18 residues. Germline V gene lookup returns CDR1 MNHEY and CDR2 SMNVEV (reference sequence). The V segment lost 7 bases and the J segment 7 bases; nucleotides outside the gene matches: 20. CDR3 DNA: TGTGCCAGCATTCCCAGGGGGGTGGGCGGGAGGGTTATGAATGAGCAGTTCTTC. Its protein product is CASIPRGVGGRVMNEQFF.

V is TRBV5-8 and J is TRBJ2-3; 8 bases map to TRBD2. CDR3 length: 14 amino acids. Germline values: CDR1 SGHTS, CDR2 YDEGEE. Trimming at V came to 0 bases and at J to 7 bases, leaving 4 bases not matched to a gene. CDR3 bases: TGTGCCAGCAGCTTGGTCTTAGCGGGATATACGCAGTATTTT. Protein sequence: CASSLVLAGYTQYF. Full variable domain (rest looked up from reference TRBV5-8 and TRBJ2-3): EAGVTQSPTHLIKTRGQQATLRCSPISGHTSVYWYQQALGLGLQFLLWYDEGEERNRGNFPPRFSGRQFPNYSSELNVNALELEDSALYLCASSLVLAGYTQYFGPGTRLTVL.